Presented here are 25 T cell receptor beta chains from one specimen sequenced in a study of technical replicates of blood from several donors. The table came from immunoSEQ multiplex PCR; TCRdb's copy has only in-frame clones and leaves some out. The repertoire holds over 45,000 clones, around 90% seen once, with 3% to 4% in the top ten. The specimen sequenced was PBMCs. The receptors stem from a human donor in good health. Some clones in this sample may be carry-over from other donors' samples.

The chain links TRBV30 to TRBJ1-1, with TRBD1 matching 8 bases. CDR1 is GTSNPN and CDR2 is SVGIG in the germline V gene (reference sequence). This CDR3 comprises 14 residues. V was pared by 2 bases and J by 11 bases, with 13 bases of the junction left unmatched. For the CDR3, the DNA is TGTGCCTGGAGTCTGACAGGGGCTCCGTTTAGCGCTTTCTTT. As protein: CAWSLTGAPFSAFF.

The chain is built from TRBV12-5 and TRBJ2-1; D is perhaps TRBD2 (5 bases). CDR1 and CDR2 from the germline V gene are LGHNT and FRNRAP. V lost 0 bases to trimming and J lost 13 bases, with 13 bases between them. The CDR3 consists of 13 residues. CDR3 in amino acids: CASGLVVEGDQFF. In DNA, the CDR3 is TGTGCTAGTGGTTTGGTAGTCGAGGGTGATCAGTTCTTC.

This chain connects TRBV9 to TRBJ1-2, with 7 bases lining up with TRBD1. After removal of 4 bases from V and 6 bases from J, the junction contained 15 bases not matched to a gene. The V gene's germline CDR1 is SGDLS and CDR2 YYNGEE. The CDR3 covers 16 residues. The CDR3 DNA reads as TGTGCCAGCAGCCCCAACAGTGGACAGGTATCCAATGGCTACACCTTC. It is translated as CASSPNSGQVSNGYTF.

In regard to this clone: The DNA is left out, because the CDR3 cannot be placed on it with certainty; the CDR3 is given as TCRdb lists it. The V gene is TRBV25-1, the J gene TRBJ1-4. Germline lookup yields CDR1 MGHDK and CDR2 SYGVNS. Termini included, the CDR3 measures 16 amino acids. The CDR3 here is CASSEFGSGGNEKLFF.

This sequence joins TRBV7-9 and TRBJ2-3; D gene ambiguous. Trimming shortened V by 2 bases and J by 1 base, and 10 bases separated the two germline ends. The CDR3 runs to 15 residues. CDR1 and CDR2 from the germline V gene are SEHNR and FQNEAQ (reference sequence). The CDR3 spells CASSLRSDGTDTQYF. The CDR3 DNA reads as TGTGCCAGCAGCTTAAGAAGCGATGGCACAGATACGCAGTATTTT.

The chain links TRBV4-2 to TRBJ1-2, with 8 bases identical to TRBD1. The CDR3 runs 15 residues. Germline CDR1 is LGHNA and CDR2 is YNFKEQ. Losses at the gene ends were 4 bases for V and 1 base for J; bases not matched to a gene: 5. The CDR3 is CASSRSGTGNYGYTF. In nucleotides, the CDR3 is TGTGCCAGCAGCCGATCCGGGACAGGTAACTATGGCTACACCTTC.

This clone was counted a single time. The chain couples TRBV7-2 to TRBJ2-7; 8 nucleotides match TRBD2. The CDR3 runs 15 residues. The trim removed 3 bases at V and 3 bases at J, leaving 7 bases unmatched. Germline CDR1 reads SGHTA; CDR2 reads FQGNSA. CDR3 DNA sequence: TGTGCCAGCAGCTTCCAAGCGGGAGTCGTCTACGAGCAGTACTTC. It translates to CASSFQAGVVYEQYF.

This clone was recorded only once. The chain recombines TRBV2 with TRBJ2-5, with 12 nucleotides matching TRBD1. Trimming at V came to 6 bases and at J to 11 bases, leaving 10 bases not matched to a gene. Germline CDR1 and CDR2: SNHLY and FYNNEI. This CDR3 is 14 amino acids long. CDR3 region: CASRTGTGGLGQYF. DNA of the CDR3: TGTGCCAGCAGGACCGGGACAGGGGGCCTGGGGCAGTACTTC.

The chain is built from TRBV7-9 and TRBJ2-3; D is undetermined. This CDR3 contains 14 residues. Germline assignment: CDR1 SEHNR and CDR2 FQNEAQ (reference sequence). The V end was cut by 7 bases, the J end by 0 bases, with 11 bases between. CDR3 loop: CASTLPLSTDTQYF. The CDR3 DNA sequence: TGTGCCAGCACCCTCCCCCTTAGCACAGATACGCAGTATTTT.

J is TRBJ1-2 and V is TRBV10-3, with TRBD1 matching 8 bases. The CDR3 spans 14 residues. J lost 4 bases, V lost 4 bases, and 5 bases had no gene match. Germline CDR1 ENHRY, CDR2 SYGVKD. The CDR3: CAISGTGIGYGYTF. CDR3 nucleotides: TGTGCCATCAGTGGGACAGGGATTGGCTATGGCTACACCTTC.

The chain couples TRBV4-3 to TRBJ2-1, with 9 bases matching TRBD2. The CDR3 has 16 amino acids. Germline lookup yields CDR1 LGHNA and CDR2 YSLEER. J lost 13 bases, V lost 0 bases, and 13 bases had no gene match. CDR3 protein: CASSQESGRGGSRQFF. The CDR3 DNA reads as TGCGCCAGCAGCCAAGAATCGGGGCGGGGGGGCTCAAGACAGTTCTTC.

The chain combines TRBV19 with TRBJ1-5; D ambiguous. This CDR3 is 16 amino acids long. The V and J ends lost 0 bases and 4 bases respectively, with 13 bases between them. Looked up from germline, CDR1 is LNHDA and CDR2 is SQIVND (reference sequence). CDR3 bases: TGTGCCAGTAGTATAGAGAACAGCCTAGCAAATCAGCCCCAGCATTTT. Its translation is CASSIENSLANQPQHF.

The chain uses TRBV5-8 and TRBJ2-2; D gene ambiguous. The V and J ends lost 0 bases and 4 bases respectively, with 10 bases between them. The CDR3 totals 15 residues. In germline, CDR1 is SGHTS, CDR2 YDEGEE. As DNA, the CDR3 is TGTGCCAGCAGCTTGGAAGGCCCGGGCACCGGGGAGCTGTTTTTT. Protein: CASSLEGPGTGELFF.

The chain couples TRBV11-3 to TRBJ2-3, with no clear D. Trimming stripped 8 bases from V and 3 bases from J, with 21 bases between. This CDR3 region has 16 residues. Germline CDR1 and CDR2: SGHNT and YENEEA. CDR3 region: CASEFSVRRVTDTQYF. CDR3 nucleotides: TGTGCCAGCGAATTTTCAGTGAGGCGCGTGACAGATACGCAGTATTTT.

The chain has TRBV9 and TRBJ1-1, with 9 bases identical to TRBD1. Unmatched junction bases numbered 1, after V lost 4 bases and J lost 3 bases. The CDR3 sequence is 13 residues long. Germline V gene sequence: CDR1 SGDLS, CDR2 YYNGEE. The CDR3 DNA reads TGTGCCAGCAGCAGACAGGGGGACACTGAAGCTTTCTTT. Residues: CASSRQGDTEAFF. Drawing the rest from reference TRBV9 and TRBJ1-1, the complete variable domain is DSGVTQTPKHLITATGQRVTLRCSPRSGDLSVYWYQQSLDQGLQFLIQYYNGEERAKGNILERFSAQQFPDLHSELNLSSLELGDSALYFCASSRQGDTEAFFGQGTRLTVV.

Written as DNA, the CDR3 is TGTGCCAGCAGCAAAGCCCCGGCTAGCGGGAGACAAGAGACCCAGTACTTC. This sequence encodes CASSKAPASGRQETQYF. The V call is TRBV21-1, the J call TRBJ2-5; the table's D call, TRBD2, has no DNA check behind it. TRBV21-1 is noted as a pseudogene. The CDR3 loop spans 17 amino acids.

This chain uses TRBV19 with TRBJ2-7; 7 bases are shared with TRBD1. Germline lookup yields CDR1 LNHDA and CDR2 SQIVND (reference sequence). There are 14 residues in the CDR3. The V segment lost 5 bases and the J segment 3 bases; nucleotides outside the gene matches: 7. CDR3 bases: TGTGCCAGTAGTGTCGTTTCAGGGGGCTACGAGCAGTACTTC. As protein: CASSVVSGGYEQYF.

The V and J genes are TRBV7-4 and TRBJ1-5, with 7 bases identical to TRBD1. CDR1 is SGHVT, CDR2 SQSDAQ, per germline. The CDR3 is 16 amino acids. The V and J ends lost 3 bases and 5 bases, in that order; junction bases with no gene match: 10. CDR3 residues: CASSLGTDKLDQPQHF. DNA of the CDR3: TGTGCCAGCAGCTTGGGGACAGACAAGTTAGATCAGCCCCAGCATTTT.

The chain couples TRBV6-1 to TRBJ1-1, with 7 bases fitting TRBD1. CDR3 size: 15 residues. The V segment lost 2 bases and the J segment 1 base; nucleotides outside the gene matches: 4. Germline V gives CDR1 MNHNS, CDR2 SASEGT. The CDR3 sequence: CASSERGTANTEAFF. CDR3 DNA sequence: TGTGCCAGCAGTGAAAGAGGGACAGCGAACACTGAAGCTTTCTTT.

The DNA of the CDR3 is TGTGCCATCAGTGACTCTCGGGGTAACACTGAAGCTTTCTTT. Protein: CAISDSRGNTEAFF. J is TRBJ1-1 and V is TRBV10-3, with D hard to call. With 3 bases removed from V and 2 bases from J, the gap between germline ends came to 10 bases. The CDR3 loop spans 14 amino acids. CDR1 ENHRY and CDR2 SYGVKD come from the germline V gene.

The CDR3 DNA sequence: TGCGCCAGCAGCTTGGGCCCTAGCGCAAAAGTTTACAATGAGCAGTTCTTC. It specifies CASSLGPSAKVYNEQFF. The chain employs TRBV5-1 and TRBJ2-1; D possibly corresponds to TRBD2 (6 bases). In germline, CDR1 is SGHRS, CDR2 YFSETQ. V shed 0 bases and J shed 4 bases, with 17 bases lying between them. This CDR3 region has 17 residues.

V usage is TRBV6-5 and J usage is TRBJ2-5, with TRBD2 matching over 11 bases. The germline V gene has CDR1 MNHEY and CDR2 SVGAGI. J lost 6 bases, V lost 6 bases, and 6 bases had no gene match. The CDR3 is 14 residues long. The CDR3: CASSRSGREKTQYF. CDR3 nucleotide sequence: TGTGCCAGCAGCCGTAGCGGGAGGGAAAAGACCCAGTACTTC.

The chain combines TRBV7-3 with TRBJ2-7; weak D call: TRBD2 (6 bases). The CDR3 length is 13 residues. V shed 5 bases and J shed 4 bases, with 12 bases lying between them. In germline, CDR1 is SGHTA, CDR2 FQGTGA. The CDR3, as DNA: TGTGCCAGCAGCCCGCGGGACGGTTACGAGCAGTACTTC. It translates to CASSPRDGYEQYF.

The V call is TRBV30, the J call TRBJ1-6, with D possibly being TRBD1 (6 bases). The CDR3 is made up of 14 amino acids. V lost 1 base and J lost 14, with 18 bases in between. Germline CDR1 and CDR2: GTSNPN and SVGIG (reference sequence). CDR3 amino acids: CAWSEGTLGSALHF. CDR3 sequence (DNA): TGTGCCTGGAGTGAAGGGACACTAGGTTCGGCCCTCCACTTT.

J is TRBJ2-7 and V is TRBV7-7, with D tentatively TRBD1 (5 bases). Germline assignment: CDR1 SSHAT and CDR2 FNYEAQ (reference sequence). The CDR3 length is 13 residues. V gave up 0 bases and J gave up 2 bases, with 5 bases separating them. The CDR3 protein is CASSLAGAYEQYF. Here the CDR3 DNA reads TGTGCCAGCAGCTTAGCAGGGGCCTACGAGCAGTACTTC.